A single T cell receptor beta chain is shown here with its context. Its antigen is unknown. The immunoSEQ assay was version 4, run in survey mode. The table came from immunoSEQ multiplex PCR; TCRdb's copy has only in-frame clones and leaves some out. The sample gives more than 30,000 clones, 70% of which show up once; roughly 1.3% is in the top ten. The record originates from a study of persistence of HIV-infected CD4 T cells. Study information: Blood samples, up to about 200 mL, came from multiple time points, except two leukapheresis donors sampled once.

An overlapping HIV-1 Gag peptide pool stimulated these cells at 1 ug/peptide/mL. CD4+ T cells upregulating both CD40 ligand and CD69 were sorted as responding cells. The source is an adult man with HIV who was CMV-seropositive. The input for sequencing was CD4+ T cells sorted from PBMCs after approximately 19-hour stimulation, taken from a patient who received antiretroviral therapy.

CDR3 sequence (DNA): TGTGCCAGCAGCCAAGATCCCATGGCAGACACTGAAGCTTTCTTT. As protein: CASSQDPMADTEAFF. The chain has TRBV4-2 and TRBJ1-1, with unresolved D. V lost 0 bases and J lost 3, with 11 bases in between. Germline V gene sequence: CDR1 LGHNA, CDR2 YNFKEQ. This CDR3 spans 15 amino acids.